These T cell receptor beta chains were read from a single sample in a study of T cells in Graves' hyperthyroidism and ophthalmopathy. TCRdb recomputed calls from the multiplex PCR reads with MiXCR, one row per CDR3 protein. In the table there are 690,000 or so distinct CDR3 sequences, about 19% of which are singletons. The material sequenced was blood. The source is a woman between 45 and 65 years old with Graves' hyperthyroidism that later progressed to Graves' ophthalmopathy. The CDR3 runs from the conserved cysteine through the conserved F or W. The D gene is left open where the match is weak. Size is omitted from some rows. Given values are once, few, many or a class for expanded clones.

clone_size d_call j_call v_call cdr3_aa cdr3_nt
. TRBD1 TRBJ2-2 TRBV7-9 CASSSSGWDRVITGELFF TGTGCCAGCAGTAGCTCTGGCTGGGACAGGGTTATCACCGGGGAGCTGTTTTTT
. . TRBJ2-3 TRBV7-2 CASSLVWRSTDTQYF TGTGCCAGCAGCTTAGTCTGGAGATCCACAGATACGCAGTATTTT
. . TRBJ1-3 TRBV2 CASRSVTGVSGNTIYF TGTGCCAGCAGATCGGTGACAGGAGTCTCTGGAAACACCATATATTTT
many . TRBJ2-3 TRBV5-1 CASSLEGRLTDTQYF TGCGCCAGCAGCTTGGAGGGCCGCCTCACAGATACGCAGTATTTT
few . TRBJ2-2 TRBV9 CASSVLQGPPGELFF TGTGCCAGCAGCGTACTTCAGGGGCCACCCGGGGAGCTGTTTTTT
few . TRBJ2-6 TRBV5-1 CASSSASGANVLTF TGCGCCAGCAGCTCTGCCTCTGGGGCCAACGTCCTGACTTTC
. TRBD1 TRBJ2-1 TRBV19 CASSDRGQLYNEQFF TGTGCCAGTAGCGACAGGGGACAACTCTACAATGAGCAGTTCTTC
many . TRBJ1-2 TRBV3-1 CASSQVRDIVNYGYTF TGTGCCAGCAGCCAAGTCCGGGACATCGTTAACTATGGCTACACCTTC
many TRBD2 TRBJ2-7 TRBV20-1 CSARDMSPGGDYEQYF TGCAGTGCTAGAGATATGTCCCCCGGGGGGGACTACGAGCAGTACTTC
many . TRBJ1-2 TRBV7-8 CASSLAQGNGYTF TGTGCCAGCAGCTTAGCACAGGGAAACGGCTACACCTTC
. . TRBJ1-2 TRBV7-9 CASSLSRGPGYGYTF TGTGCCAGCAGCTTATCAAGGGGCCCTGGATACGGCTACACCTTC
many . TRBJ1-4 TRBV18 CASSPGQQNEKLFF TGTGCCAGCTCACCAGGGCAGCAAAATGAAAAACTGTTTTTT
many . TRBJ2-3 TRBV13 CASSPGTGLDTQYF TGTGCCAGCAGCCCAGGGACTGGCCTCGATACGCAGTATTTT
. TRBD1 TRBJ2-3 TRBV7-9 CTSSSRQGWTDTQYF TGTACCAGCAGCTCTCGACAGGGGTGGACAGATACGCAGTATTTT
many . TRBJ2-3 TRBV7-2 CASSSKATQYF TGTGCCAGCAGCTCAAAGGCTACGCAGTATTTT
few TRBD2 TRBJ2-1 TRBV10-2 CASSDDSGGHYNEQFF TGCGCCAGCAGTGATGACAGCGGGGGCCATTACAATGAGCAGTTCTTC
many . TRBJ2-7 TRBV20-1 CSATLSYEQYF TGCAGTGCTACCCTATCGTACGAGCAGTACTTC
. TRBD1 TRBJ1-3 TRBV6-2/TRBV6-3 CASSSRQGSHSGNTIYF TGTGCCAGCAGTTCGAGACAGGGCTCCCACTCTGGAAACACCATATATTTT
many TRBD1 TRBJ1-1 TRBV2 CASSETGRGQLNTEAFF TGTGCCAGCAGCGAGACAGGGAGAGGGCAACTTAACACTGAAGCTTTCTTT
many TRBD2 TRBJ2-1 TRBV18 CASSPLAGGDNEQFF TGTGCCAGCTCACCCCTAGCGGGGGGAGACAATGAGCAGTTCTTC
. . TRBJ1-3 TRBV19 CASSIVPEGNTIYF TGTGCCAGTAGTATCGTGCCGGAAGGAAACACCATATATTTT
few TRBD1 TRBJ1-2 TRBV5-1 CASSLPTGTANYGYTF TGCGCCAGCAGCTTGCCCACCGGGACAGCTAACTATGGCTACACCTTC
many TRBD1 TRBJ2-3 TRBV20-1 CSARGDRVPDTQYF TGCAGTGCTAGAGGGGACAGGGTTCCAGATACGCAGTATTTT
many TRBD2 TRBJ2-1 TRBV3-1 CASSQGLAGNEQFF TGTGCCAGCAGCCAGGGACTAGCGGGCAATGAGCAGTTCTTC
many . TRBJ2-7 TRBV27 CASSLTGGLSYEQYF TGTGCCAGCAGTTTAACCGGGGGTCTGTCCTACGAGCAGTACTTC
few . TRBJ1-3 TRBV3-1 CASSSRQVDHSGNTIYF TGTGCCAGCAGCTCCCGACAGGTGGACCACTCTGGAAACACCATATATTTT
. TRBD1 TRBJ1-2 TRBV9 CASSAGWEGAKTGYTF TGTGCCAGCAGCGCCGGGTGGGAGGGGGCGAAGACGGGCTACACCTTC
. . TRBJ1-3 TRBV12-3/TRBV12-4 CASSFMVSRNTIYF TGTGCCAGCAGTTTTATGGTCTCTAGAAACACCATATATTTT
many . TRBJ2-1 TRBV7-8 CASSLARGRYNEQFF TGTGCCAGCAGCTTAGCTAGGGGACGGTACAATGAGCAGTTCTTC
. . TRBJ1-5 TRBV27 CASSLLGGGMTRQPQHF TGTGCCAGCAGTTTACTCGGGGGTGGAATGACCCGCCAGCCCCAGCATTTT
few . TRBJ1-2 TRBV20-1 CSARGALNHYGYTF TGCAGTGCTAGGGGGGCACTAAACCACTATGGCTACACCTTC
many . TRBJ1-1 TRBV20-1 CSASFGGVNTEAFF TGCAGTGCTAGTTTCGGGGGAGTGAACACTGAAGCTTTCTTT
many . TRBJ1-5 TRBV3-1 CASSRGSGNQPQHF TGTGCCAGCAGCCGTGGGTCGGGCAATCAGCCCCAGCATTTT
many . TRBJ2-1 TRBV2 CASLTVTANNEQFF TGTGCCAGCCTGACGGTGACAGCAAACAATGAGCAGTTCTTC
many . TRBJ1-1 TRBV12-3/TRBV12-4 CASSFNSQEAFF TGTGCCAGCAGTTTTAACTCCCAGGAAGCTTTCTTT
. . TRBJ2-2 TRBV6-4 CASSEGSYTGELFF TGTGCCAGCAGTGAGGGGTCATACACCGGGGAGCTGTTTTTT
. TRBD1 TRBJ1-5 TRBV18 CASSPSRGNGQPQHF TGTGCCAGCTCACCATCCAGGGGGAATGGTCAGCCCCAGCATTTT
many . TRBJ2-5 TRBV20-1 CSARDSVETQYF TGCAGTGCTAGAGATTCCGTAGAGACCCAGTACTTC
few . TRBJ2-3 TRBV7-9 CASSLEKASGVDTQYF TGTGCCAGCAGCTTAGAGAAGGCATCAGGGGTCGATACGCAGTATTTT
few TRBD1 TRBJ2-2 TRBV12-3/TRBV12-4 CASRNTGGVNTGELFF TGTGCCAGCAGAAACACAGGGGGAGTGAACACCGGGGAGCTGTTTTTT
. TRBD1 TRBJ1-5 TRBV30 CAWKGTGYSNQPQHF TGTGCCTGGAAGGGGACAGGATATAGCAATCAGCCCCAGCATTTT
few TRBD1 TRBJ1-2 TRBV6-1 CASRTGTGGHYGYTF TGTGCCAGCAGAACGGGGACAGGGGGCCACTATGGCTACACCTTC
few . TRBJ1-1 TRBV20-1 CSARAWRIMNTEAFF TGCAGTGCTAGAGCATGGCGGATTATGAACACTGAAGCTTTCTTT
. . TRBJ1-6 TRBV2 CASSVDWSLSYNSPLHF TGTGCCAGCAGTGTGGATTGGTCCCTCTCCTATAATTCACCCCTCCACTTT
many . TRBJ1-5 TRBV18 CASSSSTARAQHF TGTGCCAGCTCATCATCGACAGCTCGAGCCCAGCATTTT
few . TRBJ2-5 TRBV25-1 CASSELGLETQYF TGTGCCAGCAGTGAGCTGGGCTTAGAGACCCAGTACTTC
few . TRBJ2-7 TRBV4-1 CASSQYGLGGEQYF TGCGCCAGCAGCCAATATGGGTTGGGTGGCGAGCAGTACTTC
. . TRBJ2-5 TRBV4-1 CASSQIRGPVDEETQYF TGCGCCAGCAGCCAAATCCGGGGCCCTGTGGACGAAGAGACCCAGTACTTC
few TRBD1 TRBJ2-5 TRBV20-1 CSARVGGDQGAWETQYF TGCAGTGCTAGAGTGGGGGGAGATCAGGGGGCTTGGGAGACCCAGTACTTC
few . TRBJ1-3 TRBV3-1 CASSPRYLNTIYF TGTGCCAGCAGCCCTAGGTATTTGAACACCATATATTTT